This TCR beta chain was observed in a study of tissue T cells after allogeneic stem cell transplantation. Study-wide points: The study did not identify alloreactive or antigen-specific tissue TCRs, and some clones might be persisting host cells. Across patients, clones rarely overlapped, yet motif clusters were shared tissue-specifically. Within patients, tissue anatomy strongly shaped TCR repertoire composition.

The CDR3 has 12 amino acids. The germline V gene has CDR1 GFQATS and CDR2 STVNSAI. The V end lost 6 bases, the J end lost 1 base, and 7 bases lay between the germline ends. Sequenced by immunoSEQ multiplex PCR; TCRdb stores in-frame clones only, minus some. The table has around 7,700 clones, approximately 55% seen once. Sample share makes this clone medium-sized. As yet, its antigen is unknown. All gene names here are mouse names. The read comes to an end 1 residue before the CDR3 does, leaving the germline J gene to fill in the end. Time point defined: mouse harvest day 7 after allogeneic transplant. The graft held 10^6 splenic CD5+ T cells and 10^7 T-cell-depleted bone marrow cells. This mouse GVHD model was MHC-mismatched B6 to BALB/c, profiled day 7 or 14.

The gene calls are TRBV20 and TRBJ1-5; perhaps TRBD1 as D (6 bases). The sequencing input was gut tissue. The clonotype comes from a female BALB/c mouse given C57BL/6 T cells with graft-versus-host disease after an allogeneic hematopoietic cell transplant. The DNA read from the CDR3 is TGTGGTGCCGGGACAAACAACCAGGCTCCGCTT. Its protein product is CGAGTNNQAPL. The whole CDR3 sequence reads CGAGTNNQAPLF.